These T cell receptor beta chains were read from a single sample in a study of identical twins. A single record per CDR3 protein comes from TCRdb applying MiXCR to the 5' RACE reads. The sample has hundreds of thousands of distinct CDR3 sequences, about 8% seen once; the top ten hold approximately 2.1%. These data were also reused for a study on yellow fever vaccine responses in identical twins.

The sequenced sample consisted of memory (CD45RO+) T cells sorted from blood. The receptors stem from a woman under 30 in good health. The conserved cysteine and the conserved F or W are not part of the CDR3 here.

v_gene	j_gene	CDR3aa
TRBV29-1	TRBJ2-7	SVGSRARGEQY
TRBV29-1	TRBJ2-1	SLPGLDSEQF
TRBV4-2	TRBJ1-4	ASSQDSEKLF
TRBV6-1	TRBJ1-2	ASSDGRTGGDGYT
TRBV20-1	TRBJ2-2	SARDGRGTVNTGELF
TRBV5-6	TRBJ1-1	ASSFLGLKNTEAF
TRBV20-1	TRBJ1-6	SALGIYNSPLH
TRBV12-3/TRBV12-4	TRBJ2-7	ASSYTAYEQY
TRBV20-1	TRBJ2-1	SAGTSSGGEQF
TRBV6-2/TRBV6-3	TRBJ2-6	ASSYTRDRAPSGANVLT
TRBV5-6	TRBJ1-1	ASSLIGGNTEAF
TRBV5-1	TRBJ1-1	ASSRDENTEAF
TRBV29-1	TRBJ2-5	SVKSGMETQY
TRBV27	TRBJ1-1	ASSSYRGPGLAEAF
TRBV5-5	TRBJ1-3	ASSLSAGDYSGNTIY
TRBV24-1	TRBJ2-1	ATSDPGEHNEQF
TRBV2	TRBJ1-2	ASRSQGLQGYT
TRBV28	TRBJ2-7	ASTLAGFYEQY
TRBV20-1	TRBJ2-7	SAGNSEQY
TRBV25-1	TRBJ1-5	ASSDGRQGGYQPQH
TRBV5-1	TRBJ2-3	ASSLGGPFTDTQY
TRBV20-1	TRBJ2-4	SVKTVLAKNIQY
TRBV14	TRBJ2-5	ASSQDSLILH
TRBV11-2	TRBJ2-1	ASSLVRREYNEQF
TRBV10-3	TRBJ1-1	ASMTGMNTEAF
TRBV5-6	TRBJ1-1	ASSPGGNRGNTEAF
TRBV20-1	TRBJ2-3	SARVARGTDTQY
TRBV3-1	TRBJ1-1	ASSRTGGTEAF
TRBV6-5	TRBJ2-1	ASSYGASRYNEQF
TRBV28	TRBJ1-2	ASSLSHRAYGYT
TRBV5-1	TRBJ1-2	ASSLASTDYGYT
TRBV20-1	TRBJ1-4	SARDKAASNEKLF
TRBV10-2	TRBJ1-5	ASTEDRSQPQH
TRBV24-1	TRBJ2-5	ATGQGSKETQY
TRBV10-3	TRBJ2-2	AISGSQGNTGELF
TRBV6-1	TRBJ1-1	ASRRSGGSSTEAF
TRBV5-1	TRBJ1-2	ASSYKGENYGYT